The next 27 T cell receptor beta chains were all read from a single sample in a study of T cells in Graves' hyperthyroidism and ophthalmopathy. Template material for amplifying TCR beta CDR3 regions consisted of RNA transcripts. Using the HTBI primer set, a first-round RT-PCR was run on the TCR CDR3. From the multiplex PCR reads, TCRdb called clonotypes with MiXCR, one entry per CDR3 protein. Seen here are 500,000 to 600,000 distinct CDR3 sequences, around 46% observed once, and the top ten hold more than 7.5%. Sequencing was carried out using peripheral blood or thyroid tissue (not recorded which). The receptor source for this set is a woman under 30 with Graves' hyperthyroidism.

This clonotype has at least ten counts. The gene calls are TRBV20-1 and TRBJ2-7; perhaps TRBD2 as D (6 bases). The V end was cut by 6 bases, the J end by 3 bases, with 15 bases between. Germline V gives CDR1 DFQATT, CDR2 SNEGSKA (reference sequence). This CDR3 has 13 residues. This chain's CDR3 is CSALPGGIYEQYF. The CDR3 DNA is TGCAGTGCCCTCCCGGGCGGGATCTACGAGCAGTACTTC.

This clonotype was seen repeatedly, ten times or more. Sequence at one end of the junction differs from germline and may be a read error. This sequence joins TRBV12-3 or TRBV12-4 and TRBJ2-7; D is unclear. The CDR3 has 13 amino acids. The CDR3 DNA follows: TGTGCCAGCAGTTTCCCCCTCTCCTTCGAGCAGTACTTC. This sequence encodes CASSFPLSFEQYF.

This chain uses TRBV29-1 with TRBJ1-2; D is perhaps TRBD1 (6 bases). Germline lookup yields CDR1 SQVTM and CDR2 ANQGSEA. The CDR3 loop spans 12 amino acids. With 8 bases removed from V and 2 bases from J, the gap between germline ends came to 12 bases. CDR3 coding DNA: TGCAGCAGTCCAACAGGGAACTATGGCTACACCTTC. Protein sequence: CSSPTGNYGYTF.

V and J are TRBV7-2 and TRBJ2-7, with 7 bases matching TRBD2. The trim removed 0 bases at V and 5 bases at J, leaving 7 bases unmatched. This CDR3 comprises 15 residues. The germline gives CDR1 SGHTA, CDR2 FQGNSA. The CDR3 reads CASSLATGGYDEQYF. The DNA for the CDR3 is TGTGCCAGCAGCTTAGCCACCGGGGGGTACGACGAGCAGTACTTC.

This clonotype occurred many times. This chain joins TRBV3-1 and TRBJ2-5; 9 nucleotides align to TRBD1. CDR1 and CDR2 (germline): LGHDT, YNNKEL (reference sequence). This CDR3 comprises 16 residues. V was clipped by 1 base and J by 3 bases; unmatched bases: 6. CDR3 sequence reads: CASSQGPRDREETQYF. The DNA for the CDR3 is TGTGCCAGCAGCCAAGGTCCCAGGGACAGGGAAGAGACCCAGTACTTC.

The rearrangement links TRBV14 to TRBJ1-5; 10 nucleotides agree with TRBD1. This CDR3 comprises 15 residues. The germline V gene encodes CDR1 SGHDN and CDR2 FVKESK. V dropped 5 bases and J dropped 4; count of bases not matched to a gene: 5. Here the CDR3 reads CASSEGQGWNQPQHF. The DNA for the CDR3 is TGTGCCAGCAGCGAGGGACAGGGGTGGAATCAGCCCCAGCATTTT.

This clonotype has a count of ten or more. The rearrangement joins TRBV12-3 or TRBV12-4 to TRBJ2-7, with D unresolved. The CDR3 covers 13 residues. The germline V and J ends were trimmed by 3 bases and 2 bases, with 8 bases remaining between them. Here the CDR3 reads CASSFAGPYEQYF. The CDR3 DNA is TGTGCCAGCAGTTTCGCAGGCCCCTACGAGCAGTACTTC.

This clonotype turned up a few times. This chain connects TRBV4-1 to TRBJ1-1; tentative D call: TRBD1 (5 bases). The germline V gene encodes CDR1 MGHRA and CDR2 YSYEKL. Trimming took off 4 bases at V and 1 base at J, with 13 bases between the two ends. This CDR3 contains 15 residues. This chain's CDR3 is CASSPLRDANTEAFF. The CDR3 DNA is TGCGCCAGCAGCCCTCTAAGGGACGCGAACACTGAAGCTTTCTTT.

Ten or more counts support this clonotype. CDR3 in amino acids: CASSFDREETQYF. The CDR3 DNA reads as TGTGCCAGCAGCTTTGACAGAGAAGAGACCCAGTACTTC. This sequence joins TRBV5-5 and TRBJ2-5; D perhaps matches TRBD1 (5 bases). The V end was cut by 2 bases, the J end by 3 bases, with 8 bases between. The CDR3 spans 13 residues. Per the germline V gene, CDR1 is SGHKS and CDR2 is YYEKEE (reference sequence).

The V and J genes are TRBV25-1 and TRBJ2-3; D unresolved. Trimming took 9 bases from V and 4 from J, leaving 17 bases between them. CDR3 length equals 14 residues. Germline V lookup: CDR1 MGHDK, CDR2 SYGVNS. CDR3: CASSNRAQADTQYF. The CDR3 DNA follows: TGTGCCAGTAGTAATAGGGCTCAGGCAGATACGCAGTATTTT.

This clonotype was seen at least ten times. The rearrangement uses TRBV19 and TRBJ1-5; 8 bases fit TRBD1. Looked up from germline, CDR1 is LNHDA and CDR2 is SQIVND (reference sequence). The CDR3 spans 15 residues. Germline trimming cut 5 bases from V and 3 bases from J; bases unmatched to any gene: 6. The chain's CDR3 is CASSPGQDHNQPQHF. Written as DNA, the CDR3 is TGTGCCAGTAGTCCGGGACAGGATCACAATCAGCCCCAGCATTTT.

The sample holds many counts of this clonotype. Here the CDR3 reads CASSLRGELAGVGETQYF. CDR3 nucleotide sequence: TGTGCCAGCAGCTTACGGGGTGAACTAGCGGGAGTCGGAGAGACCCAGTACTTC. The chain couples TRBV7-9 to TRBJ2-5; 11 positions match TRBD2. The V gene end was trimmed by 2 bases and the J gene end by 4 bases; junction bases not matched to a gene: 12. The CDR3 is 18 amino acids. CDR1 and CDR2 from the germline V gene are SEHNR and FQNEAQ (reference sequence).

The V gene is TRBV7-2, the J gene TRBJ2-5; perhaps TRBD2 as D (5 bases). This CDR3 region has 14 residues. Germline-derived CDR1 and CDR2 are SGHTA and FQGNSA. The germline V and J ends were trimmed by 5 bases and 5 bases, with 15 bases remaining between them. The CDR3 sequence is CASSLGPGWETQYF. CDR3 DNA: TGTGCCAGCAGCCTAGGGCCGGGATGGGAGACCCAGTACTTC.

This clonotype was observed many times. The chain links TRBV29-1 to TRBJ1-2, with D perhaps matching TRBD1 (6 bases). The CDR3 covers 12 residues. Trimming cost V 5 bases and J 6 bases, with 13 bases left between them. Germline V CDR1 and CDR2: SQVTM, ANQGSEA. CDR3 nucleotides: TGCAGCGTTCGGTACAGGGACCATGGCTACACCTTC. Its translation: CSVRYRDHGYTF.

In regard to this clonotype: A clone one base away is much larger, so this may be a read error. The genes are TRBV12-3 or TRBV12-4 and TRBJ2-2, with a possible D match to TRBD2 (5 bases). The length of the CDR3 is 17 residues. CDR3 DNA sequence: TGTGCCGGCAGCCGCGAAGGGCGGGTGGGTATCACCGGGGAGCTGTTTTTT. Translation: CAGSREGRVGITGELFF.

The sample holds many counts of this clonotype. DNA for the CDR3: TGTGCCAGCAGCTCGCCATATGATAGGCAGGGGCGTACTGAAGCTTTCTTT. Its translation: CASSSPYDRQGRTEAFF. V is TRBV7-2 and J is TRBJ1-1; a possible D gene is TRBD1 (6 bases). Germline loops: CDR1 SGHTA, CDR2 FQGNSA. The CDR3 runs to 17 residues. V was cut by 4 bases and J by 5 bases, with 23 bases left in between.

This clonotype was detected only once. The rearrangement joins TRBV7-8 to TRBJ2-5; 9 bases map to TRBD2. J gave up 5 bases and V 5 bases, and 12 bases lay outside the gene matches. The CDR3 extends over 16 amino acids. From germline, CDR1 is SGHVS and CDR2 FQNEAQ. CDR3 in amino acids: CASSEVIAGVGETQYF. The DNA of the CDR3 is TGTGCCAGCAGCGAAGTCATAGCGGGAGTGGGGGAGACCCAGTACTTC.

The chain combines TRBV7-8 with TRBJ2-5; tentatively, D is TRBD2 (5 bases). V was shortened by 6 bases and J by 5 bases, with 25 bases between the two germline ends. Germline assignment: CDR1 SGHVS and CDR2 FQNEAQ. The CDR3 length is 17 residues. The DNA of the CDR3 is TGTGCCAGCAGTTTGGGGTTGGGCAGGAGGCCTTGGGAGACCCAGTACTTC. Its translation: CASSLGLGRRPWETQYF.

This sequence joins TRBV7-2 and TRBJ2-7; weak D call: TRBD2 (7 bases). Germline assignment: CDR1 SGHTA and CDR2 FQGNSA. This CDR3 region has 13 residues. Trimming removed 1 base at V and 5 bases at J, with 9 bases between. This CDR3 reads CASSLVGGHEQYF. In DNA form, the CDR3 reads TGTGCCAGCAGCTTAGTGGGGGGGCACGAGCAGTACTTC.

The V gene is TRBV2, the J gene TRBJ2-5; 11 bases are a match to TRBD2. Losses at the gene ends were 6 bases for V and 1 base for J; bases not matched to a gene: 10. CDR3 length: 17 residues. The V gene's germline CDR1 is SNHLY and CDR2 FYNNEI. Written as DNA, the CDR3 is TGTGCCAGCAGCCGTCTAGCGGGAGGAATGACCCAAGAGACCCAGTACTTC. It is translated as CASSRLAGGMTQETQYF.

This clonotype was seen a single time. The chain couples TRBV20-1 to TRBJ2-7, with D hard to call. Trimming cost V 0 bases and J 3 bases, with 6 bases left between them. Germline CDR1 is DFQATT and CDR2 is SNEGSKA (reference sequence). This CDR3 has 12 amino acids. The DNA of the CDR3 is TGCAGTGCTAGAGAGGCAATCTACGAGCAGTACTTC. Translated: CSAREAIYEQYF.

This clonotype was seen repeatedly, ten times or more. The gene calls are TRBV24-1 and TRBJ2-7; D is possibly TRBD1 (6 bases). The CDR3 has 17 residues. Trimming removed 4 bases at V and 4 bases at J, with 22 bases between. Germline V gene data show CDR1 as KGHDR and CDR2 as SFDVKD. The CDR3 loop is CATSESWGDRTPYEQYF. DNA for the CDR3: TGTGCCACCAGTGAAAGTTGGGGAGACAGGACCCCTTACGAGCAGTACTTC.

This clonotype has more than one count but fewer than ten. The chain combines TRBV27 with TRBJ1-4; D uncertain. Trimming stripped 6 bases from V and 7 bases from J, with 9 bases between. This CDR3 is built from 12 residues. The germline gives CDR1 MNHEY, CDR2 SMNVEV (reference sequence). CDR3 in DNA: TGTGCCAGCAGGGATGGCGGTGAAAAACTGTTTTTT. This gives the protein CASRDGGEKLFF.

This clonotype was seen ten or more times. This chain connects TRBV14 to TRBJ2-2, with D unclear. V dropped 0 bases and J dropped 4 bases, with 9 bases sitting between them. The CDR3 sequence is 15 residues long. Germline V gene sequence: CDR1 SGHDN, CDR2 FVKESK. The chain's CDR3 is CASSQESQATGELFF. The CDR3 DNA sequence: TGTGCCAGCAGCCAAGAGTCCCAAGCCACCGGGGAGCTGTTTTTT.

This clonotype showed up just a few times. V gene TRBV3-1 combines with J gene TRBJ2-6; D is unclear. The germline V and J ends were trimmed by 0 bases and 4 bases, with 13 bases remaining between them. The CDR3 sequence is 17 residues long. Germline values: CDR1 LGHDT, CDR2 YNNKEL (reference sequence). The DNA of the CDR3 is TGTGCCAGCAGCCAAGAACCCACAGTAACCGGGGCCAACGTCCTGACTTTC. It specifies CASSQEPTVTGANVLTF.

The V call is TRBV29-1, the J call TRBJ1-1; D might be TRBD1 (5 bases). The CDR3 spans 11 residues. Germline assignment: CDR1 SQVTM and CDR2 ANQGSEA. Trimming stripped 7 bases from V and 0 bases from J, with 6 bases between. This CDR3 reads CSGGMNTEAFF. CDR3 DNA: TGCAGCGGGGGCATGAACACTGAAGCTTTCTTT.

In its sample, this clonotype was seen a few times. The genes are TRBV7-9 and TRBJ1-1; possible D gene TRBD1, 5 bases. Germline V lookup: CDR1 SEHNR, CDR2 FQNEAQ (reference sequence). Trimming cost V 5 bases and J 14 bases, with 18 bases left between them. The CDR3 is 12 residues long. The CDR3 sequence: CASSPGLAGVFF. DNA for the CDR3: TGTGCCAGCAGCCCGGGACTAGCGGGAGTGTTCTTT.